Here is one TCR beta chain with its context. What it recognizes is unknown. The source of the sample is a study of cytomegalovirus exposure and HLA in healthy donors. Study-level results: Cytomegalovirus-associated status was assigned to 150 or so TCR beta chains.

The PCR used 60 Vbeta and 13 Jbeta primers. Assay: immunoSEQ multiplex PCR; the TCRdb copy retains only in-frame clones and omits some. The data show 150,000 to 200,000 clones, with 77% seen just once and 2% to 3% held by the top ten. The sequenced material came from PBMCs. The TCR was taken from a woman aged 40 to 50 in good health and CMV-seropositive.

CDR3 amino acids: CASSPGGPTDTQYF. The CDR3 DNA reads TGCGCCAGCTCGCCGGGGGGTCCGACAGATACGCAGTATTTT. This chain connects TRBV5-1 to TRBJ2-3, with 7 bases matching TRBD2. The CDR3 has 14 residues. Germline values: CDR1 SGHRS, CDR2 YFSETQ. V was clipped by 7 bases and J by 3 bases; unmatched bases: 8.